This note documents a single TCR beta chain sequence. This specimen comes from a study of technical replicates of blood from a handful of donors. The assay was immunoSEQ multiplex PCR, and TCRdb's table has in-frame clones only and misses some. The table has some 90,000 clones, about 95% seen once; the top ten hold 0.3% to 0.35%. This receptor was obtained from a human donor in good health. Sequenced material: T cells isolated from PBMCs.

The CDR3, as DNA: TGCGCCAGCAGCCAACGGGGTCCAGACGGGCCCTACGAGCAGTACTTC. Amino acids: CASSQRGPDGPYEQYF. The rearrangement links TRBV4-3 to TRBJ2-7, with D perhaps TRBD2 (5 bases). The CDR3 consists of 16 residues. Germline CDR1 is LGHNA and CDR2 is YSLEER. V dropped 2 bases and J dropped 2 bases, with 16 bases sitting between them.